The 20 T cell receptor beta chains given below trace back to one sample, sequenced in a study of CD8 T cells in Susac syndrome (dated by TCRdb to between 2017 and 2020). Libraries were made using the immunoSEQ multiplex PCR assay. RNA was extracted using the RNeasy kit, and roughly 0.5 to 1 microgram was reverse transcribed with random hexamers. The public reads were reanalyzed by TCRdb: fastp trimming at Q25, MiXCR alignment, in-frame beta chains only. Each entry merges the rows of one CDR3 protein and shows their most common DNA and genes. A total of around 95,000 distinct CDR3 sequences appear in this sample, approximately 95% of them only once. More than 0.3% of the sample rests with the top ten. The specimen sequenced was CD8+ T cells from PBMCs. These receptors were taken from a human donor with Susac syndrome.

The rearrangement links TRBV3-1 to TRBJ2-2, with a weak D call TRBD1 (6 bases). V was trimmed by 6 bases and J by 7 bases, leaving 9 bases between them. Germline CDR1 is LGHDT and CDR2 is YNNKEL (reference sequence). The CDR3 runs to 12 residues. The CDR3 DNA reads as TGTGCCAGCAGGGACAGAGGCGGGGAGCTGTTTTTT. It specifies CASRDRGGELFF. Based on the CDR3 plus reference TRBV3-1 and TRBJ2-2, the full variable domain is DTAVSQTPKYLVTQMGNDKSIKCEQNLGHDTMYWYKQDSKKFLKIMFSYNNKELIINETVPNRFSPKSPDKAHLNLHINSLELGDSAVYFCASRDRGGELFFGEGSRLTVL.

The V gene is TRBV20-1, the J gene TRBJ2-1; unclear D gene. V was pared by 4 bases and J by 9 bases, with 10 bases between. The germline gives CDR1 DFQATT, CDR2 SNEGSKA (reference sequence). This CDR3 comprises 11 residues. CDR3 region: CSAKEYGEQFF. The CDR3 DNA reads as TGCAGTGCTAAAGAATATGGTGAGCAGTTCTTC.

This chain links TRBV13 with TRBJ2-5, with D maybe TRBD1 (5 bases). Germline V gives CDR1 PRHDT, CDR2 FYEKMQ (reference sequence). The CDR3 is 15 amino acids. V lost 2 bases, J lost 1 base, and 11 bases lay in between. CDR3 sequence (DNA): TGTGCCAGCAGCTTACTCTCCGACAGCCAAGAGACCCAGTACTTC. Amino acid sequence: CASSLLSDSQETQYF.

The CDR3, as DNA: TGCAGCGTTCTGGCCGCAGGGGGCGTCTATGGCTACACCTTC. Amino acids: CSVLAAGGVYGYTF. The rearrangement uses TRBV29-1 and TRBJ1-2, with TRBD1 identical over 8 bases. The CDR3 runs to 14 residues. V lost 5 bases and J lost 4; bases outside the gene matches: 9. CDR1 SQVTM and CDR2 ANQGSEA come from the germline V gene.

The V gene is TRBV4-1, the J gene TRBJ2-7, with 8 bases aligning to TRBD1. Germline assignment: CDR1 MGHRA and CDR2 YSYEKL. The CDR3 is made up of 15 amino acids. Losses at the gene ends were 4 bases for V and 0 bases for J; bases not matched to a gene: 5. The CDR3 DNA reads TGCGCCAGCAGCCCCGGGACAGGCGGCTCCTACGAGCAGTACTTC. It specifies CASSPGTGGSYEQYF.

The chain uses TRBV9 and TRBJ2-1, with D possibly being TRBD2 (5 bases). Germline lookup yields CDR1 SGDLS and CDR2 YYNGEE. Trimming cost V 2 bases and J 8 bases, with 23 bases left between them. The CDR3 consists of 17 residues. CDR3 loop: CASSVPRSGGSTDEQFF. DNA for the CDR3: TGTGCCAGCAGCGTCCCTCGCTCTGGCGGGTCTACGGATGAGCAGTTCTTC.

The chain links TRBV29-1 to TRBJ1-2; D unresolved. The CDR3 length is 11 residues. The V and J ends lost 4 bases and 7 bases respectively, with 10 bases between them. Looked up from germline, CDR1 is SQVTM and CDR2 is ANQGSEA. The CDR3 DNA reads as TGCAGCGTTGTGACCCGGGGTGGCTACACCTTC. This gives the protein CSVVTRGGYTF.

The chain carries TRBV10-3 and TRBJ2-3; the D is unclear. The CDR3 length is 12 residues. V was shortened by 4 bases and J by 9 bases, with 11 bases between the two germline ends. Germline CDR1 reads ENHRY; CDR2 reads SYGVKD. CDR3 nucleotide sequence: TGTGCCATCAGTGTCCCTGACGGCACGCAGTATTTT. The encoded protein is CAISVPDGTQYF.

J is TRBJ2-7 and V is TRBV29-1; D gene ambiguous. There are 13 residues in the CDR3. The germline CDR1 and CDR2 sequences are SQVTM and ANQGSEA. Trimming shortened V by 3 bases and J by 2 bases, and 11 bases separated the two germline ends. The DNA for the CDR3 is TGCAGCGTTGACTCGGCTACCACCTACGAGCAGTACTTC. Its protein product is CSVDSATTYEQYF.

This clonotype was counted a single time. V is TRBV29-1 and J is TRBJ2-5; 7 nucleotides line up with TRBD2. Germline CDR1 reads SQVTM; CDR2 reads ANQGSEA. The CDR3 has 11 amino acids. The ends lost 7 bases at V and 4 bases at J; junction bases unmatched: 3. CDR3 sequence (DNA): TGCAGCGCGGGAGGTGGAGAGACCCAGTACTTC. It encodes CSAGGGETQYF. Supplemented by reference TRBV29-1 and TRBJ2-5, the full variable domain reads SAVISQKPSRDICQRGTSLTIQCQVDSQVTMMFWYRQQPGQSLTLIATANQGSEATYESGFVIDKFPISRPNLTFSTLTVSNMSPEDSSIYLCSAGGGETQYFGPGTRLLVL.

The J gene is TRBJ2-1, the V gene TRBV11-2, with 8 bases identical to TRBD1. The germline V gene encodes CDR1 SGHAT and CDR2 FQNNGV. Unmatched junction bases numbered 8, after V lost 5 bases and J lost 5 bases. The CDR3 totals 15 residues. The CDR3 nucleotides read TGTGCCAGCAGCGCCCCCGGGACAGGCAACAATGAGCAGTTCTTC. Protein product: CASSAPGTGNNEQFF.

The gene calls are TRBV20-1 and TRBJ2-3, with D unresolved. The CDR3 runs to 12 residues. V shed 3 bases and J shed 0 bases, with 4 bases lying between them. CDR1 is DFQATT, CDR2 SNEGSKA, per germline (reference sequence). CDR3 in DNA: TGCAGTGCTAGTGCTAGCACAGATACGCAGTATTTT. The encoded protein is CSASASTDTQYF.

This clonotype was observed once. The chain employs TRBV10-2 and TRBJ2-4; D is unresolved. The CDR3 length is 14 residues. CDR1 and CDR2 from the germline V gene are WSHSY and SAAADI. Deletions cut 0 bases from V and 6 bases from J, with 9 bases between. The CDR3 here is CASSESGSPNIQYF. CDR3 coding DNA: TGCGCCAGCAGTGAGTCGGGCTCACCAAACATTCAGTACTTC.

The chain carries TRBV5-1 and TRBJ2-5; D uncertain. The CDR3 loop spans 15 amino acids. Germline CDR1 reads SGHRS; CDR2 reads YFSETQ. With 4 bases removed from V and 0 bases from J, the gap between germline ends came to 13 bases. Here the CDR3 DNA reads TGCGCCAGCAGCCCGTCGGGTGGACACCAAGAGACCCAGTACTTC. Translating it yields CASSPSGGHQETQYF. Based on the CDR3 plus reference TRBV5-1 and TRBJ2-5, the full variable domain is KAGVTQTPRYLIKTRGQQVTLSCSPISGHRSVSWYQQTPGQGLQFLFEYFSETQRNKGNFPGRFSGRQFSNSRSEMNVSTLELGDSALYLCASSPSGGHQETQYFGPGTRLLVL.

The rearrangement joins TRBV5-1 to TRBJ2-5, with D perhaps matching TRBD2 (5 bases). The V gene's germline CDR1 is SGHRS and CDR2 YFSETQ. Between the trimmed V and J ends, which lost 4 bases and 5 bases, there was a span of 12 bases. The CDR3 has 13 residues. The CDR3 loop is CASSPAEAETQYF. CDR3 bases: TGCGCCAGCAGCCCGGCGGAGGCGGAGACCCAGTACTTC.

Only one count was recorded for this clonotype. The chain carries TRBV13 and TRBJ2-3, with 8 bases aligning to TRBD2. Germline CDR1 is PRHDT and CDR2 is FYEKMQ (reference sequence). The CDR3 extends over 14 amino acids. V lost 3 bases and J lost 6; bases outside the gene matches: 5. The CDR3 region is CASSFRAGADTQYF. The CDR3, as DNA: TGTGCCAGCAGCTTCAGAGCGGGGGCCGATACGCAGTATTTT.

This sequence joins TRBV24-1 and TRBJ2-5; 7 nucleotides agree with TRBD2. The CDR3 totals 14 residues. The germline V gene encodes CDR1 KGHDR and CDR2 SFDVKD. V gave up 8 bases and J gave up 2 bases; unmatched junction bases: 7. The CDR3 loop reads CATTGGGGQETQYF. CDR3 DNA: TGTGCCACCACCGGAGGCGGGGGTCAAGAGACCCAGTACTTC.

The chain employs TRBV15 and TRBJ1-2, with TRBD1 as a possible D gene (5 bases). The CDR3 has 15 amino acids. V was pared by 4 bases and J by 8 bases, with 20 bases between. The V gene's germline CDR1 is LNHNV and CDR2 YYDKDF (reference sequence). CDR3 sequence reads: CATSNRLGESGGYTF. CDR3 bases: TGTGCCACCAGCAATCGACTAGGGGAGAGCGGCGGCTACACCTTC.

The chain recombines TRBV10-3 with TRBJ2-1; TRBD1 matches 8 bases. J was trimmed by 12 bases and V by 2 bases; bases with no gene match: 27. Germline V CDR1 and CDR2: ENHRY, SYGVKD. The CDR3 runs 20 residues. CDR3 in DNA: TGTGCCATCAGTGAGATGTTGGACAGGGTGGTTTTTATCCCCTTCCCCGGGCAGTTCTTC. Amino acid sequence: CAISEMLDRVVFIPFPGQFF.

The chain links TRBV19 to TRBJ2-1; 7 nucleotides align to TRBD1. V trimming: 3 bases; J trimming: 8 bases; junction bases outside the gene matches: 10. The CDR3 spans 15 residues. The V gene's germline CDR1 is LNHDA and CDR2 SQIVND (reference sequence). This chain's CDR3 is CASSMGTDRYDEQFF. For the CDR3, the DNA is TGTGCCAGTAGTATGGGGACAGACCGATACGATGAGCAGTTCTTC.